Given below is one T cell receptor (beta chain) in context. Its antigen is currently unknown. This sample is part of a study of cytomegalovirus exposure and HLA in healthy donors. Regarding the study as a whole: As was reported, the classifier diagnosed cytomegalovirus status with high specificity and sensitivity.

The primer mix had 60 Vbeta and 13 Jbeta primers. Measured with immunoSEQ multiplex PCR; TCRdb has only the in-frame clones, and not every one. The sample yields roughly 180,000 clones, roughly a tenth seen once. The germline V gene has CDR1 MNHEY and CDR2 SMNVEV (reference sequence). V shed 4 bases and J 2 bases; nucleotides not matched to a gene: 8. CDR3 length: 15 amino acids. The chain carries TRBV27 and TRBJ2-7, with TRBD2 identical over 7 bases. This clonotype was sampled from a woman aged 25 to 39 in good health and CMV-seropositive. Material: PBMCs. The CDR3 sequence is CASSSLAIYTYEQYF. CDR3 nucleotide sequence: TGTGCCAGCAGTTCACTAGCGATTTACACCTACGAGCAGTACTTC.